Only a few counts were recorded for the clone carrying this T cell receptor (beta chain). Per germline, CDR1 MNHEY and CDR2 SVGAGI. Trimming shortened V by 6 bases and J by 13 bases, and 16 bases separated the two germline ends. The CDR3 is made up of 13 amino acids. The data belong to a study of blood T cell repertoires in COVID-19. Looking at the study overall: Sites across the United States, Italy and Spain contributed samples from acute and convalescent COVID-19.

TCRdb's table, derived via immunoSEQ multiplex PCR, lists solely in-frame clones and lacks some. Among approximately 190,000 clones, about 81% were seen once, and the ten largest hold over 13%. This TCR came from a man aged 30-40 years with active or convalescent COVID-19. Specimen: peripheral blood. The J gene is TRBJ1-6, the V gene TRBV6-5; D perhaps matches TRBD1 (6 bases). CDR3 DNA sequence: TGTGCCAGCAGGTTACAGGGTCCGGGGCCCCTCCACTTT. Residues: CASRLQGPGPLHF.